The source of this T cell receptor (beta chain) is a study of T cell responses to AZD1222 COVID-19 vaccine. Overall study results and limits: Donors skewed white British and female; clonal diversity was possibly underestimated.

This clone showed up just once. The antigen is unknown. Clones were read by immunoSEQ multiplex PCR, and TCRdb kept only the in-frame ones, dropping some. This sample yields more than 85,000 clones, of which roughly 88% are seen a single time; around 13% belongs to the top ten. The CDR3 is 16 amino acids. V shed 0 bases and J 2 bases; nucleotides not matched to a gene: 7. Germline CDR1 reads MNHNY; CDR2 reads SVGAGI (reference sequence). The rearrangement joins TRBV6-6 to TRBJ2-7; 7 nucleotides agree with TRBD2. Sequencing was performed on peripheral blood, taken on day 0 of MenACWY control vaccination. The origin of this receptor is an adult in good health. The CDR3 loop is CASSYSFSGTTYEQYF. CDR3 in DNA: TGTGCCAGCAGTTACTCATTCTCCGGGACTACCTACGAGCAGTACTTC.